The 27 T cell receptor beta chains below all came from one sample that was sequenced in a study of shared T cell receptors in the human thymus. The data were produced by immunoSEQ multiplex PCR, yet TCRdb's version contains in-frame clones alone and is incomplete. The profile shows just under 550,000 clones, around 78% of them singletons. This sample was shared with a second study, whose subject was human thymus T cells.

Sequencing input: thymocytes. These receptors were obtained from a boy less than two years old with a congenital heart defect.

The gene calls are TRBV29-1 and TRBJ2-7; maybe TRBD2 (5 bases). The CDR3 covers 12 residues. The V and J ends lost 4 bases and 9 bases respectively, with 16 bases between them. Germline CDR1 and CDR2: SQVTM and ANQGSEA. CDR3 sequence (DNA): TGCAGCGTTGTCGAGGACGAGGGCGGGCAGTACTTC. This sequence encodes CSVVEDEGGQYF.

V and J are TRBV14 and TRBJ2-1; 7 bases map to TRBD2. There are 18 residues in the CDR3. Per germline, CDR1 SGHDN and CDR2 FVKESK. With 2 bases clipped from V and 1 base from J, the junction kept 11 bases outside the gene matches. CDR3 residues: CASSQPGGGSGSYNEQFF. In DNA form, the CDR3 reads TGTGCCAGCAGCCAACCCGGAGGCGGGAGTGGTTCCTACAATGAGCAGTTCTTC.

This clone turned up a few times. The chain couples TRBV23-1 to TRBJ1-1; perhaps TRBD1 as D (5 bases). TRBV23-1 is sorted into the ORF group, with uncertain function. The CDR3 consists of 14 residues. V lost 3 bases, J lost 8 bases, and 16 bases lay in between. The CDR3 loop reads CASSHRRGPMEAFF. The CDR3 bases are TGCGCCAGCAGTCACAGGAGGGGTCCCATGGAAGCTTTCTTT.

The chain combines TRBV27 with TRBJ2-1; the match to TRBD2 covers 11 bases. The CDR3 has 17 amino acids. V gave up 5 bases and J gave up 0 bases; unmatched junction bases: 6. Germline V gene data show CDR1 as MNHEY and CDR2 as SMNVEV (reference sequence). Here the CDR3 reads CASSTGTSGPSYNEQFF. DNA for the CDR3: TGTGCCAGCAGTACAGGGACTAGCGGTCCCTCCTACAATGAGCAGTTCTTC.

The chain carries TRBV4-1 and TRBJ2-1, with 9 bases lining up with TRBD1. Germline lookup yields CDR1 MGHRA and CDR2 YSYEKL. Unmatched junction bases numbered 12, after V lost 1 base and J lost 2 bases. CDR3 length equals 19 residues. Here the CDR3 reads CASSQAHRTGTGPYNEQFF. The CDR3 DNA is TGCGCCAGCAGCCAAGCTCATCGGACCGGGACAGGGCCCTACAATGAGCAGTTCTTC.

This clone has only one observation. The genes are TRBV30 and TRBJ1-1; tentatively, D is TRBD1 (6 bases). The CDR3 has 18 amino acids. The V end lost 3 bases, the J end lost 4 bases, and 27 bases lay between the germline ends. Germline V lookup: CDR1 GTSNPN, CDR2 SVGIG (reference sequence). For the CDR3, the DNA is TGTGCCTGGAGGGTTTTCTCTTTCTTACACAGGGCGAGCACTGAAGCTTTCTTT. As protein: CAWRVFSFLHRASTEAFF.

The V gene is TRBV10-3, the J gene TRBJ2-1; 12 bases agree with TRBD2. The CDR3 loop spans 17 amino acids. Germline CDR1 reads ENHRY; CDR2 reads SYGVKD. V shed 1 base and J 3 bases; nucleotides not matched to a gene: 4. The CDR3 sequence: CAISELLAGGCYNEQFF. CDR3 DNA sequence: TGTGCCATCAGTGAGTTGCTAGCGGGAGGGTGCTACAATGAGCAGTTCTTC.

The rearrangement joins TRBV5-5 to TRBJ2-7, with 9 bases aligning to TRBD2. V shed 0 bases and J 4 bases; nucleotides not matched to a gene: 2. The CDR3 consists of 14 residues. CDR1 and CDR2 from the germline V gene are SGHKS and YYEKEE (reference sequence). CDR3 sequence (DNA): TGTGCCAGCAGCTTGGGGCGGGAGGGGTACGAGCAGTACTTC. Translation: CASSLGREGYEQYF.

This chain uses TRBV7-8 with TRBJ2-7; possible D gene TRBD2, 6 bases. Deletions cut 4 bases from V and 5 bases from J, with 24 bases between. The CDR3 has 17 amino acids. Per the germline V gene, CDR1 is SGHVS and CDR2 is FQNEAQ. Here the CDR3 reads CASSYLDPGLPIHEQYF. Here the CDR3 DNA reads TGTGCCAGCAGCTACCTGGACCCGGGACTGCCTATTCACGAGCAGTACTTC.

The rearrangement uses TRBV29-1 and TRBJ2-7, with TRBD1 matching 11 bases. Germline V gene data show CDR1 as SQVTM and CDR2 as ANQGSEA. V trimming: 7 bases; J trimming: 5 bases; junction bases outside the gene matches: 10. There are 14 residues in the CDR3. CDR3 loop: CSANPGQGEDEQYF. Written as DNA, the CDR3 is TGCAGCGCGAACCCGGGACAGGGGGAAGACGAGCAGTACTTC.

V gene TRBV6-6 combines with J gene TRBJ2-5; maybe TRBD1 (6 bases). The J call is uncertain, as TRBJ2-7 better fits the DNA end. The CDR3 is 13 amino acids. CDR1 and CDR2 from the germline V gene are MNHNY and SVGAGI (reference sequence). In DNA form, the CDR3 reads TGTGCCAGCAGCCCAGGGGACAAATACGAGCAGTACTTC. Translated: CASSPGDKYEQYF.

The CDR3 loop reads CASSLVGSEQYF. The DNA for the CDR3 is TGTGCCAGCAGCTTGGTGGGGAGCGAGCAGTACTTC. The J gene is TRBJ2-7, the V gene TRBV5-8; weak D call: TRBD2 (5 bases). V dropped 0 bases and J dropped 6 bases, with 7 bases sitting between them. This CDR3 spans 12 amino acids. Germline V lookup: CDR1 SGHTS, CDR2 YDEGEE. Supplemented by reference TRBV5-8 and TRBJ2-7, the full variable domain reads EAGVTQSPTHLIKTRGQQATLRCSPISGHTSVYWYQQALGLGLQFLLWYDEGEERNRGNFPPRFSGRQFPNYSSELNVNALELEDSALYLCASSLVGSEQYFGPGTRLTVT.

V and J are TRBV28 and TRBJ2-7; D might be TRBD1 (5 bases). The V gene lost 8 bases and the J gene lost 2 bases, with 19 bases spanning the gap. The CDR3 extends over 15 amino acids. Germline V gene data show CDR1 as MDHEN and CDR2 as SYDVKM. CDR3 nucleotide sequence: TGTGCCAGCGGTCCTAGTGCTTGGGGCCCCTACGAGCAGTACTTC. It translates to CASGPSAWGPYEQYF.

This clone was observed a single time. The V call is TRBV9, the J call TRBJ1-1; D perhaps matches TRBD1 (5 bases). The CDR3 runs 12 residues. The V end was cut by 0 bases, the J end by 7 bases, with 7 bases between. Germline V gene data show CDR1 as SGDLS and CDR2 as YYNGEE. The CDR3 protein is CASSVGGVEAFF. CDR3 DNA sequence: TGTGCCAGCAGCGTAGGGGGGGTTGAAGCTTTCTTT. Complete variable domain (other parts from reference TRBV9 and TRBJ1-1): DSGVTQTPKHLITATGQRVTLRCSPRSGDLSVYWYQQSLDQGLQFLIQYYNGEERAKGNILERFSAQQFPDLHSELNLSSLELGDSALYFCASSVGGVEAFFGQGTRLTVV.

CDR3 nucleotide sequence: TGTGCCAGCAGCTTAGGGCGGGTTCGGGCCGGCCGAAACCCTTACGAGCAGTACTTC. Its protein is CASSLGRVRAGRNPYEQYF. The rearrangement links TRBV7-2 to TRBJ2-7, with D perhaps TRBD2 (5 bases). Germline assignment: CDR1 SGHTA and CDR2 FQGNSA. V was clipped by 1 base and J by 4 bases, with 26 bases between them. This CDR3 comprises 19 residues.

Points on this clone: One end of the junction does not line up with germline, which may come from a read error. J is TRBJ2-1 and V is TRBV7-7; 11 positions agree with TRBD2. The CDR3 is 15 residues long. CDR1 and CDR2 (germline): SSHAT, FNYEAQ (reference sequence). Here the CDR3 DNA reads TGTGCTAGCAGCCAAAACACTAGCGGGAGAATTGAGCAGTTCTTC. It specifies CASSQNTSGRIEQFF.

The chain recombines TRBV2 with TRBJ1-1; D is ambiguous. The germline gives CDR1 SNHLY, CDR2 FYNNEI. This CDR3 is built from 14 residues. The germline V and J ends were trimmed by 7 bases and 4 bases, with 16 bases remaining between them. The CDR3 sequence is CASIPGPAGTEAFF. The CDR3 region has the DNA TGTGCCAGCATCCCCGGCCCGGCGGGCACTGAAGCTTTCTTT.

The CDR3 here is CASSSTGLKNYGYTF. The CDR3 nucleotides are TGTGCCAGCAGCTCGACAGGGCTCAAAAACTATGGCTACACCTTC. V usage is TRBV7-2 and J usage is TRBJ1-2; 7 positions agree with TRBD1. There are 15 residues in the CDR3. V lost 4 bases, J lost 2 bases, and 7 bases stayed unmatched. The germline CDR1 and CDR2 sequences are SGHTA and FQGNSA.

This clone was counted only a few times. The chain has TRBV10-3 and TRBJ1-2; D might be TRBD1 (6 bases). V lost 0 bases and J 6 bases, leaving 14 bases between the germline ends. Germline V gene lookup returns CDR1 ENHRY and CDR2 SYGVKD. CDR3 size: 15 residues. Here the CDR3 DNA reads TGTGCCATCAGTGAGTCGAACGGGGGGCGTCATGGCTACACCTTC. Translated, it gives CAISESNGGRHGYTF.

The V gene is TRBV4-3, the J gene TRBJ1-2, with TRBD1 matching 7 bases. Germline V gene lookup returns CDR1 LGHNA and CDR2 YSLEER. Unmatched junction bases numbered 3, after V lost 0 bases and J lost 5 bases. This CDR3 is built from 14 residues. The CDR3 here is CASSQEKGAYGYTF. DNA of the CDR3: TGCGCCAGCAGCCAAGAAAAGGGGGCGTATGGCTACACCTTC.

CDR3 sequence: CASSPWAGAGGQETQYF. The DNA of the CDR3 is TGCGCCAGCAGCCCCTGGGCGGGGGCGGGGGGGCAAGAGACCCAGTACTTC. This chain connects TRBV4-1 to TRBJ2-5; 9 bases match TRBD2. The germline gives CDR1 MGHRA, CDR2 YSYEKL. This CDR3 is built from 17 residues. V dropped 4 bases and J dropped 2; count of bases not matched to a gene: 11.

The V call is TRBV19, the J call TRBJ2-7, with TRBD1 matching 9 bases. Germline V gives CDR1 LNHDA, CDR2 SQIVND (reference sequence). J lost 0 bases, V lost 4 bases, and 4 bases had no gene match. The CDR3 runs 15 residues. CDR3 DNA sequence: TGTGCCAGTAGTAGGGGACAGGGAGGCTCCTACGAGCAGTACTTC. Residues: CASSRGQGGSYEQYF.

This chain joins TRBV6-1 and TRBJ1-1, with 9 nucleotides matching TRBD1. Germline loops: CDR1 MNHNS, CDR2 SASEGT. Trimming cost V 1 base and J 7 bases; bases outside gene matches: 13. CDR3 length equals 17 residues. The CDR3 loop is CASSEERGDRVLGEAFF. The CDR3 coding sequence is TGTGCCAGCAGTGAAGAGAGGGGGGACAGGGTGTTAGGTGAAGCTTTCTTT.

This chain connects TRBV11-2 to TRBJ2-7; the D is unclear. Trimming removed 1 base from V and 5 bases from J, with 15 bases in between. The CDR3 is made up of 15 amino acids. From germline, CDR1 is SGHAT and CDR2 FQNNGV. Here the CDR3 DNA reads TGTGCCAGCAGCTTAGTCCTGAAGGCAGGCCACGAGCAGTACTTC. It codes for CASSLVLKAGHEQYF.

The V call is TRBV6-6, the J call TRBJ1-2; D may be TRBD1 (5 bases). Deletions cut 8 bases from V and 8 bases from J, with 15 bases between. Germline CDR1 MNHNY, CDR2 SVGAGI (reference sequence). This CDR3 spans 12 amino acids. The CDR3 region has the DNA TGTGCCAGCTGGACCAACAAGGGGGGCTACACCTTC. This codes for CASWTNKGGYTF.

This chain connects TRBV4-3 to TRBJ2-2, with D possibly being TRBD2 (6 bases). This CDR3 has 14 amino acids. Germline V CDR1 and CDR2: LGHNA, YSLEER. With 3 bases removed from V and 4 bases from J, the gap between germline ends came to 9 bases. The CDR3 bases are TGCGCCAGCAGCCACTTGCGGGGCACCGGGGAGCTGTTTTTT. This sequence encodes CASSHLRGTGELFF.

This sequence joins TRBV4-1 and TRBJ2-6, with a possible D match to TRBD2 (7 bases). This CDR3 is 21 amino acids long. The germline V gene has CDR1 MGHRA and CDR2 YSYEKL. V lost 0 bases, J lost 0 bases, and 21 bases lay in between. Written as DNA, the CDR3 is TGCGCCAGCAGCCAAGAGCCCCAGGGGCTAGCGGATAGCTCTGGGGCCAACGTCCTGACTTTC. This translates into CASSQEPQGLADSSGANVLTF.